The 28 T cell receptor beta chains in this list originate from one sample, sequenced in a study of Graves' ophthalmopathy and Graves' hyperthyroidism. As the template, RNA transcripts were used to amplify TCR beta CDR3 regions. HTBI primers served in a first-round RT-PCR, which a second-round multiplex PCR followed. TCRdb fed the multiplex PCR reads into MiXCR, producing one record per CDR3 protein. The table records over a million distinct CDR3 sequences, less than 45% of them present only once. The specimen sequenced was peripheral blood or thyroid tissue (not recorded which). All receptors derive from an adult man with Graves' hyperthyroidism.

As regards this clonotype: Sequence at one end of the junction differs from germline and may be a read error. The chain recombines TRBV5-1 with TRBJ1-5; perhaps TRBD1 as D (5 bases). Germline CDR1 and CDR2: SGHRS and YFSETQ. The CDR3 totals 14 residues. In DNA form, the CDR3 reads TGCGCCAGCAGCTCTGGCACAGGTAATCATCCCCAGCATTTT. It encodes CASSSGTGNHPQHF. The full variable domain, completed using reference TRBV5-1 and TRBJ1-5, is KAGVTQTPRYLIKTRGQQVTLSCSPISGHRSVSWYQQTPGQGLQFLFEYFSETQRNKGNFPGRFSGRQFSNSRSEMNVSTLELGDSALYLCASSSGTGNHPQHFGDGTRLSIL.

Turning to this clonotype: Since a much larger clone is just one base distant, this may be a read error. The rearrangement links TRBV10-2 to TRBJ1-1, with D perhaps TRBD1 (6 bases). CDR1 and CDR2 from the germline V gene are WSHSY and SAAADI. The V gene lost 2 bases and the J gene lost 0 bases, with 10 bases spanning the gap. The CDR3 runs to 15 residues. CDR3 in amino acids: CASSEKRGVNTEAFF. The CDR3 DNA is TGCGCCAGCAGTGAGAAGAGGGGGGTGAACACTGAAGCTTTCTTT.

This clonotype was seen at least ten times. CDR3 sequence reads: CASTLRSLLGTEAFF. The CDR3 DNA is TGTGCCAGTACCCTCAGGAGCCTCTTGGGCACTGAAGCTTTCTTT. The rearrangement joins TRBV19 to TRBJ1-1; D is undetermined. The germline V gene encodes CDR1 LNHDA and CDR2 SQIVND (reference sequence). This CDR3 region has 15 residues. Trimming left V 7 bases short and J 4 bases short, with 19 bases between.

V gene TRBV14 combines with J gene TRBJ2-7; perhaps TRBD2 as D (5 bases). Germline V gene data show CDR1 as SGHDN and CDR2 as FVKESK. The V and J ends lost 4 bases and 0 bases respectively, with 19 bases between them. The length of the CDR3 is 17 residues. The CDR3 reads CASSRRGGPWGSYEQYF. DNA of the CDR3: TGTGCCAGCAGCCGAAGAGGAGGACCATGGGGCTCCTACGAGCAGTACTTC.

This clonotype was observed many times. This chain links TRBV20-1 with TRBJ2-7, with D hard to call. CDR1 and CDR2 from the germline V gene are DFQATT and SNEGSKA (reference sequence). The CDR3 is 15 amino acids. Trimming took 3 bases from V and 4 from J, leaving 19 bases between them. CDR3 sequence: CSARHPDRATYEQYF. The CDR3, as DNA: TGCAGTGCTAGGCACCCTGACCGGGCGACTTACGAGCAGTACTTC.

This clonotype was observed a handful of times. The V call is TRBV12-3 or TRBV12-4, the J call TRBJ1-2, with TRBD1 identical over 7 bases. Trimming removed 6 bases from V and 5 bases from J; junction bases left unmatched: 12. This CDR3 has 15 residues. CDR3 protein: CASSRRGQEHYGYTF. For the CDR3, the DNA is TGTGCCAGCAGCCGAAGGGGGCAAGAACATTATGGCTACACCTTC.

Worth noting for this clonotype: A read error may be the cause here, since a much bigger clone is one base away. The CDR3 region has the DNA TGTGCCAGTAGTTGGACCGGGACTGAAGAGACCCAGTACTTC. It codes for CASSWTGTEETQYF. The V and J genes are TRBV19 and TRBJ2-5, with D possibly TRBD2 on 6 matching bases. CDR1 is LNHDA, CDR2 SQIVND, per germline (reference sequence). This CDR3 is built from 14 residues. The ends were cut back, 5 bases at V and 3 bases at J, with 13 bases in the middle.

The sample holds many counts of this clonotype. The rearrangement links TRBV20-1 to TRBJ2-7; maybe TRBD1 (5 bases). CDR1 DFQATT and CDR2 SNEGSKA come from the germline V gene (reference sequence). V was clipped by 5 bases and J by 5 bases, with 19 bases between them. The CDR3 extends over 14 amino acids. CDR3 DNA: TGCAGTGCTTCTGAGGTGGCAGGGATCCACGAGCAGTACTTC. It encodes CSASEVAGIHEQYF.

This clonotype was seen a handful of times. The rearrangement links TRBV7-8 to TRBJ2-5; TRBD1 matches at 7 bases. Germline assignment: CDR1 SGHVS and CDR2 FQNEAQ. Unmatched junction bases numbered 9, after V lost 6 bases and J lost 5 bases. The CDR3 extends over 14 amino acids. The CDR3 bases are TGTGCCAGCAGGTCTGGGACAGCTCGCGAGACCCAGTACTTC. Translating gives CASRSGTARETQYF.

This clonotype was seen a handful of times. This chain links TRBV5-1 with TRBJ2-7, with 7 bases fitting TRBD2. This CDR3 region has 15 residues. Germline assignment: CDR1 SGHRS and CDR2 YFSETQ. The V segment lost 0 bases and the J segment 7 bases; nucleotides outside the gene matches: 10. The CDR3 sequence: CASSLVASGLSEQYF. The DNA for the CDR3 is TGCGCCAGCAGCTTGGTAGCTAGCGGTTTGAGTGAGCAGTACTTC. Full variable domain (remainder filled in from reference TRBV5-1 and TRBJ2-7): KAGVTQTPRYLIKTRGQQVTLSCSPISGHRSVSWYQQTPGQGLQFLFEYFSETQRNKGNFPGRFSGRQFSNSRSEMNVSTLELGDSALYLCASSLVASGLSEQYFGPGTRLTVT.

This clonotype was seen more than once but under ten times. V usage is TRBV9 and J usage is TRBJ2-5; 8 bases are a match to TRBD1. V shed 3 bases, J shed 2 bases, and the junction held 3 bases outside the gene matches. The germline CDR1 and CDR2 sequences are SGDLS and YYNGEE. This CDR3 has 14 amino acids. CDR3 nucleotides: TGTGCCAGCAGCGAACAGGGGGGACAAGAGACCCAGTACTTC. Translated, it gives CASSEQGGQETQYF.

This clonotype has ten or more counts. The chain uses TRBV5-1 and TRBJ1-2; D remains unclear. V shed 0 bases and J shed 1 base, with 7 bases lying between them. This CDR3 has 14 residues. Germline CDR1 and CDR2: SGHRS and YFSETQ. CDR3 region: CASSLEADNYGYTF. In DNA form, the CDR3 reads TGCGCCAGCAGCTTGGAGGCGGATAACTATGGCTACACCTTC.

The V and J genes are TRBV10-3 and TRBJ2-7; 7 bases agree with TRBD1. Germline V gives CDR1 ENHRY, CDR2 SYGVKD. This CDR3 has 19 residues. The junction had 20 bases not matched to a gene; V was cut back by 4 bases and J by 2 bases. The CDR3 region is CAISVSSGNKRTGTYEQYF. CDR3 coding DNA: TGTGCCATCAGTGTATCCAGTGGAAACAAACGGACAGGTACCTACGAGCAGTACTTC.

To note about this clonotype: The junction departs from germline at one end; a sequencing error may be responsible. The gene calls are TRBV10-2 and TRBJ1-1; D remains ambiguous. Germline values: CDR1 WSHSY, CDR2 SAAADI. The CDR3 sequence is 12 residues long. In DNA, the CDR3 is TGCGCCAGCAACACAGACTACACTGAAACTTTCTTC. Translated: CASNTDYTETFF.

This clonotype has a single count. The rearrangement uses TRBV15 and TRBJ2-7; possible D gene TRBD1, 6 bases. Trimming cost V 0 bases and J 6 bases, with 21 bases left between them. Germline V lookup: CDR1 LNHNV, CDR2 YYDKDF (reference sequence). The CDR3 has 17 amino acids. The CDR3 bases are TGTGCCACCAGCAGAGAGGGACACTTCCAGGGCAATCGCGAGCAGTACTTC. It specifies CATSREGHFQGNREQYF.

There are many counts of this clonotype. This rearrangement joins TRBV5-8 to TRBJ1-1; D gene uncertain. This CDR3 region has 12 residues. V was cut by 0 bases and J by 7 bases, with 7 bases left in between. Looked up from germline, CDR1 is SGHTS and CDR2 is YDEGEE. CDR3 nucleotide sequence: TGTGCCAGCAGCTTGGCATCTGGTGAAGCTTTCTTT. Protein product: CASSLASGEAFF. Based on the CDR3 plus reference TRBV5-8 and TRBJ1-1, the full variable domain is EAGVTQSPTHLIKTRGQQATLRCSPISGHTSVYWYQQALGLGLQFLLWYDEGEERNRGNFPPRFSGRQFPNYSSELNVNALELEDSALYLCASSLASGEAFFGQGTRLTVV.

This clonotype has a count of ten or more. This chain joins TRBV7-6 and TRBJ2-7; possibly TRBD1 for D (6 bases). This CDR3 has 16 residues. The germline V gene encodes CDR1 SGHVS and CDR2 FNYEAQ. V was clipped by 5 bases and J by 4 bases, with 21 bases between them. The CDR3 DNA reads as TGTGCCAGCAGCCCAACGCGTCACAGGGCAGGATACGAGCAGTACTTC. Protein: CASSPTRHRAGYEQYF.

Ten or more counts support this clonotype. The rearrangement links TRBV19 to TRBJ2-5, with D tentatively TRBD2 (5 bases). With 7 bases removed from V and 5 bases from J, the gap between germline ends came to 11 bases. In germline, CDR1 is LNHDA, CDR2 SQIVND (reference sequence). This CDR3 has 12 residues. CDR3 loop: CASKGWTETQYF. As DNA, the CDR3 is TGTGCCAGTAAAGGGTGGACTGAGACCCAGTACTTC.

With respect to this clonotype: One junction end does not reproduce the germline sequence, and a read error may be involved. The chain recombines TRBV2 with TRBJ2-5; D is perhaps TRBD1 (7 bases). Germline V CDR1 and CDR2: SNHLY, FYNNEI. The CDR3 consists of 9 residues. The DNA for the CDR3 is TGTGCCAGCAGGGAGACAGGGACTTTC. Translated, it gives CASRETGTF.

This clonotype was seen many times. The V and J genes are TRBV7-9 and TRBJ1-5; TRBD1 might be the D (5 bases). Germline values: CDR1 SEHNR, CDR2 FQNEAQ (reference sequence). The ends were cut back, 5 bases at V and 0 bases at J, with 14 bases in the middle. The CDR3 runs to 16 residues. This chain's CDR3 is CASSHTGQPSNQPQHF. Written as DNA, the CDR3 is TGTGCCAGCAGCCATACGGGGCAGCCTAGCAATCAGCCCCAGCATTTT.

This clonotype was seen many times. A junction boundary mismatches the germline segment, possibly from a read error. The rearrangement links TRBV12-3 or TRBV12-4 to TRBJ1-2; 7 positions agree with TRBD1. This CDR3 has 13 residues. The DNA for the CDR3 is TGCGCCAGCAGCCCCGGGACAGCCTATGGCTACACCTTC. Protein sequence: CASSPGTAYGYTF.

This clonotype was picked up one time. J is TRBJ2-2 and V is TRBV2; D is unclear. There are 13 residues in the CDR3. Trimming left V 8 bases short and J 4 bases short, with 11 bases between. Germline lookup yields CDR1 SNHLY and CDR2 FYNNEI. The CDR3 nucleotides are TGTGCCAGCCATGCGGAGAGCACCGGGGAGCTGTTTTTT. Its protein product is CASHAESTGELFF.

The rearrangement uses TRBV6-5 and TRBJ1-1, with a tentative D call TRBD1 (6 bases). The CDR3 sequence is 16 residues long. V lost 2 bases to trimming and J lost 2 bases, with 15 bases between them. Germline V gene lookup returns CDR1 MNHEY and CDR2 SVGAGI. CDR3 in amino acids: CASSYKGGARNTEAFF. The DNA of the CDR3 is TGTGCCAGCAGTTACAAAGGGGGGGCGCGTAACACTGAAGCTTTCTTT.

This chain joins TRBV2 and TRBJ2-5, with a weak D call TRBD1 (6 bases). The germline gives CDR1 SNHLY, CDR2 FYNNEI. The CDR3 totals 15 residues. V lost 4 bases, J lost 5 bases, and 17 bases lay in between. The CDR3 region has the DNA TGTGCCAGCAGTGGTTCTTTGGGACAAATGGAGACCCAGTACTTC. This encodes CASSGSLGQMETQYF. The variable domain in full, with the rest retrieved from reference TRBV2 and TRBJ2-5, is EPEVTQTPSHQVTQMGQEVILRCVPISNHLYFYWYRQILGQKVEFLVSFYNNEISEKSEIFDDQFSVERPDGSNFTLKIRSTKLEDSAMYFCASSGSLGQMETQYFGPGTRLLVL.

The chain recombines TRBV5-6 with TRBJ2-2; maybe TRBD1 (6 bases). In germline, CDR1 is SGHDT, CDR2 YYEEEE. The CDR3 sequence is 15 residues long. Trimming removed 4 bases at V and 1 base at J, with 11 bases between. The CDR3 reads CASSPGDWNTGELFF. The CDR3 DNA reads TGTGCCAGCAGCCCAGGGGATTGGAACACCGGGGAGCTGTTTTTT.

A single count supports this clonotype. This rearrangement joins TRBV12-3 or TRBV12-4 to TRBJ1-5; D remains ambiguous. The CDR3 is 15 residues long. The V gene lost 2 bases and the J gene lost 3 bases, with 11 bases spanning the gap. CDR3: CASSLWGVHNQPQHF. In DNA form, the CDR3 reads TGTGCCAGCAGTTTATGGGGAGTTCACAATCAGCCCCAGCATTTT.

The chain couples TRBV28 to TRBJ2-7, with 7 bases matching TRBD2. Germline CDR1 is MDHEN and CDR2 is SYDVKM. V shed 5 bases and J 6 bases; nucleotides not matched to a gene: 10. The CDR3 runs 14 residues. The CDR3 loop reads CASSPPRGVGEQYF. Here the CDR3 DNA reads TGTGCCAGCAGTCCCCCCCGGGGGGTTGGCGAGCAGTACTTC. The full variable domain, its missing parts supplied by reference TRBV28 and TRBJ2-7, is DVKVTQSSRYLVKRTGEKVFLECVQDMDHENMFWYRQDPGLGLRLIYFSYDVKMKEKGDIPEGYSVSREKKERFSLILESASTNQTSMYLCASSPPRGVGEQYFGPGTRLTVT.

There are a few counts of this clonotype. CDR3 nucleotides: TGCGCCAGCAGCCAGGCCGGGACAGGGGGCTTTGGCTACACCTTC. Translating it yields CASSQAGTGGFGYTF. The rearrangement joins TRBV4-3 to TRBJ1-2, with 12 bases that match TRBD1. Trimming cost V 3 bases and J 7 bases; bases outside gene matches: 6. Germline V gene data show CDR1 as LGHNA and CDR2 as YSLEER. The length of the CDR3 is 15 residues.